Below, 6 T cell receptor beta chains from the same sample are listed, as sequenced in a study of blood T cell repertoires in COVID-19. Sequencing was performed with immunoSEQ multiplex PCR; in TCRdb, only in-frame clones are kept and a portion is missing. The repertoire holds 200,000 to 250,000 clones, with roughly 84% as singletons. The sequenced material came from peripheral blood. The receptor set was obtained from a man aged 50 to 60 with active or convalescent COVID-19.

In its sample, this clone was seen a few times. This sequence joins TRBV5-1 and TRBJ1-4; D might be TRBD1 (6 bases). V was pared by 4 bases and J by 5 bases, with 15 bases between. The CDR3 contains 15 residues. CDR1 and CDR2 from the germline V gene are SGHRS and YFSETQ. The CDR3 DNA is TGCGCCAGCAGCCCCACCGGGACACCGAATGAAAAACTGTTTTTT. This encodes CASSPTGTPNEKLFF.

The CDR3 DNA follows: TGTGCCAGCAGTTTATCTGCCCCGACACCGCAAGCTTTCTTT. Protein sequence: CASSLSAPTPQAFF. V usage is TRBV28 and J usage is TRBJ1-1; D unresolved. This CDR3 has 14 amino acids. Trimming took 1 base from V and 9 from J, leaving 15 bases between them. Looked up from germline, CDR1 is MDHEN and CDR2 is SYDVKM.

This chain links TRBV19 with TRBJ1-2; possibly TRBD1 for D (6 bases). The CDR3 is 14 residues long. V lost 7 bases, J lost 8 bases, and 20 bases lay in between. Germline CDR1 is LNHDA and CDR2 is SQIVND (reference sequence). The DNA for the CDR3 is TGTGCCAGTACTTCCTTCCCGGGACAAGTGGGCTACACCTTC. This gives the protein CASTSFPGQVGYTF.

Concerning this clone itself: One junction end disagrees with the germline gene, perhaps due to a read error. The gene calls are TRBV3-1 (or the pseudogene TRBV3-2) and TRBJ2-7, with D perhaps matching TRBD2 (7 bases). Per the germline V gene, CDR1 is LGHDT and CDR2 is YNNKEL (reference sequence). This CDR3 is 15 amino acids long. The chain's CDR3 is CASSQEAGARYEQYF. In nucleotides, the CDR3 is TGTGCCAGCAGTCAAGAGGCGGGGGCTAGGTACGAGCAGTACTTC.

The V call is TRBV4-2, the J call TRBJ1-4, with 12 bases lining up with TRBD1. The CDR3 contains 19 residues. The ends lost 3 bases at V and 0 bases at J; junction bases unmatched: 8. Germline lookup yields CDR1 LGHNA and CDR2 YNFKEQ. CDR3 sequence (DNA): TGTGCCAGCAGCCACGCTAAGGGACAGGGGGCAGCAACTAATGAAAAACTGTTTTTT. It specifies CASSHAKGQGAATNEKLFF.

This chain connects TRBV7-2 to TRBJ2-5; TRBD1 matches 8 bases. This CDR3 is 14 amino acids long. After removal of 3 bases from V and 7 bases from J, the junction contained 7 bases not matched to a gene. Germline assignment: CDR1 SGHTA and CDR2 FQGNSA. This chain's CDR3 is CASSLDRVGGTQYF. The DNA for the CDR3 is TGTGCCAGCAGCTTGGACAGGGTTGGGGGGACCCAGTACTTC. Supplemented by reference TRBV7-2 and TRBJ2-5, the full variable domain reads GAGVSQSPSNKVTEKGKDVELRCDPISGHTALYWYRQSLGQGLEFLIYFQGNSAPDKSGLPSDRFSAERTGGSVSTLTIQRTQQEDSAVYLCASSLDRVGGTQYFGPGTRLLVL.